This record concerns one T cell receptor (beta chain) sequence. This clonotype was counted between two and nine times. The antigen it recognizes is unknown. The sample holds no much larger clone one base away, and base qualities are not on file. The sample originates from a study of T cells in Graves' hyperthyroidism and ophthalmopathy (dated by TCRdb to the late 2010s). About the investigation overall: Peripheral blood samples were taken at the time of initial diagnosis, prior to any treatment. To identify distinguishing TCR V-J signatures, a discovery cohort of around 100 patients was used, comprising approximately 40 with Graves' ophthalmopathy and around 57 with stable Graves' hyperthyroidism. Whether ophthalmopathy could be predicted prospectively was tested in an independent validation cohort made up of approximately 19 hyperthyroidism patients plus 17 patients who later progressed to ophthalmopathy. For training and testing, the roughly 97 patients in the discovery cohort were randomly divided in a 7:3 ratio. In addition, the study compared T-cell repertoires in thyroid tissue and in blood from roughly six Graves' hyperthyroidism patients. Following sampling, methimazole starting at 30 mg daily was given to hyperthyroidism patients, and high-dose intravenous methylprednisolone was given to ophthalmopathy patients. According to the paper, TCR Vbeta CDR3 sequencing was carried out on 135 peripheral blood samples, which came from fewer than 50 ophthalmopathy, around 74 hyperthyroidism and 17 progressor patients.

TCR beta CDR3 regions were amplified from RNA transcripts. The first round of RT-PCR for the TCR CDR3 was performed with the HTBI primer set and the Qiagen OneStep RT-PCR kit. Libraries were constructed in a second round of multiplex PCR, after which size selection and purification were carried out. Paired-end sequencing of the libraries was performed with 100 bp reads on an Illumina HiSeq2000. As for the original processing: Raw data were processed with SOAPnuke, discarding reads with adapters, uncalled bases, mean Phred below 15, or no exact constant-primer or identifier match. High-quality paired reads were merged using COPE v1.2.5, and each unique nucleotide sequence was defined as a clonotype. MiTCR v1.1 was used to align clonotypes to the IMGT TRBV, TRBD and TRBJ reference segments. The analysis was restricted to V-J combinations with a frequency above 0.0001, which together covered roughly 99% of the repertoires. A TCS score was defined as the ratio of F50 (clonal expansion) to E x V (chaos), with BLOSUM62-based TCRdist applied between CDR3 peptides within each V-J. Welch's t-statistics and random forest reduced around 550 V-J features to around 14, which were used in a naive Bayes classifier (R e1071). TCRdb handled the public reads itself, with Q25 trimming in fastp and clone calling in MiXCR, and kept productive beta chains. Every CDR3 protein is listed once, alongside the most common genes and DNA of its rows. TCRdb, not the original authors, processed these V and J calls. For this sample the table gives about 500,000 distinct CDR3 sequences, of which 17% were detected only once. The top ten hold approximately 16% of the sample.

Moderately to severely active disease, a Clinical Activity Score of at least 3, a NOSPECS grade of at least 4, and a duration under 3 months were present in ophthalmopathy patients. Patients with uncontrolled infections, other autoimmune diseases, pregnancy or lactation were excluded. Diagnoses were based on clinical symptoms, serum thyroxine and TRAb, thyroid ultrasound and orbital computed tomography. PBMCs were separated from under 12 ml of fresh peripheral blood using Ficoll-Paque density gradient centrifugation. Total RNA was extracted with Trizol reagent, and quality was checked on an Agilent 2100 Bioanalyzer. What the work shows at the level of the full study, not this receptor alone: Ophthalmopathy was separated from stable hyperthyroidism by a 13 V-J signature model, with over 85% sensitivity and about 81% specificity obtained in cross-validation and 80%/75% obtained in testing. During validation, the model predicted progression to ophthalmopathy a median of approximately six months ahead of onset, with 60% to 71% sensitivity and about 75% specificity. Sample size was not statistically predetermined, and blinding of investigators to group allocation was not performed. Most expanded thyroid clonotypes (frequency above 0.001) were also found in blood, which suggests that blood repertoires may mirror thyroid immune responses.

The source of this sequence is a young woman with Graves' ophthalmopathy. The sequencing sample was made of blood.

The sequenced DNA is TGTGCCAGCATCCAGGACGGAGATATCTCTGGAAACACCATATATTTT. Translated, this gives CASIQDGDISGNTIYF. The sequence links TRBV28 to TRBJ1-3, with no confidently assigned D gene. V is clipped by 7 bases and J by 0 bases, and the sequence between their germline boundaries is 16 bases long. Inclusive of the bounding cysteine and phenylalanine, the CDR3 is 16 residues long. The entry retains the CDR3 DNA only, 48 bases that are in frame from base 1. CDR1 is given as MDHEN and CDR2 as SYDVKM, both from the germline V gene.